This T cell receptor beta chain was sequenced in a study of PD-1 blockade in classical Hodgkin lymphoma. The study, taken as a whole, reports: Some patients started nivolumab under 1 year after ASCT, and they were excluded. At C4D1, TCR diversity had climbed significantly for CD4+ cells, though not for CD8+ cells. Newly diagnosed patients reportedly trailed healthy donors in baseline TCR diversity.

Using immunoSEQ multiplex PCR, the repertoire was profiled, and TCRdb retains in-frame clones only, with some absent. Of around 25,000 clones in the sample, roughly 77% are singletons; the top ten hold around a fifth. As regards this clone: Its antigen is not known.

This sample's time point: cycle 4 day 1 (C4D1), after 6 weeks of nivolumab. Relapse after autologous stem cell transplantation occurred in every patient, and brentuximab vedotin exposure varied. Here the sequenced sample was peripheral blood mononuclear cells (PBMCs), taken before the fourth cycle of nivolumab. This receptor was identified in a human donor with classical Hodgkin lymphoma.

The CDR3 region is CASSGQRRSSYNEQFF. Written as DNA, the CDR3 is TGTGCCAGCAGTGGACAGCGGCGGAGCTCCTACAATGAGCAGTTCTTC. The chain recombines TRBV28 with TRBJ2-1; possible D gene TRBD1, 6 bases. Trimming pared 5 bases from V and 0 bases from J, leaving 14 bases between. The germline gives CDR1 MDHEN, CDR2 SYDVKM. This CDR3 comprises 16 residues.